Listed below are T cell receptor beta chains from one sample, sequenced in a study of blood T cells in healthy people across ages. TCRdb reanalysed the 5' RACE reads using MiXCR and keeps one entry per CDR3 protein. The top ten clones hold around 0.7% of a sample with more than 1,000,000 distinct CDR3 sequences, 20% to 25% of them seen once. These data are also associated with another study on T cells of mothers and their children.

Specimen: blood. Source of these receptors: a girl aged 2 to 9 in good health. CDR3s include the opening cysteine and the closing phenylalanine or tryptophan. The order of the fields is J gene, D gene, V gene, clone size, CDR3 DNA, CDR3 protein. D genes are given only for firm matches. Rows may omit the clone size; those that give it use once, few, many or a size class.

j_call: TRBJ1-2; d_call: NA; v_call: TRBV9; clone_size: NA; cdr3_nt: TGTGCCAGCAGCGTAGGCAGTGCCTATGGCTACACCTTC; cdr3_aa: CASSVGSAYGYTF
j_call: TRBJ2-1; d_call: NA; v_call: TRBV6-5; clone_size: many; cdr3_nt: TGTGCCAGCAGTTCTTCAGGACTTACGAACAATGAGCAGTTCTTC; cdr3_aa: CASSSSGLTNNEQFF
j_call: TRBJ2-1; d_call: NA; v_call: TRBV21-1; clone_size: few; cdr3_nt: TGTGCCAGCAGCGAGGGGGTGCCCAGGGGCAATGAGCAGTTCTTC; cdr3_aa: CASSEGVPRGNEQFF
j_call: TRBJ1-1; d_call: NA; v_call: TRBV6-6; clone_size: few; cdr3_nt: TGTGCCAGCAGTTACTCGAGTCGGAGTGAAGCTTTCTTT; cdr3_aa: CASSYSSRSEAFF
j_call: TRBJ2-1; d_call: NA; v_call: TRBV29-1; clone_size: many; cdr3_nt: TGCAGCGTTGAATCCTTTGGGATGCCCTCCTACAATGAGCAGTTCTTC; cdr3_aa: CSVESFGMPSYNEQFF
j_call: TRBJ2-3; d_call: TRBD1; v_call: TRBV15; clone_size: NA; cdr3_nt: TGTGCCACCAGCAGAGGTTGGGGACAACAGGGGAGAGCAGATACGCAGTATTTT; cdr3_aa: CATSRGWGQQGRADTQYF
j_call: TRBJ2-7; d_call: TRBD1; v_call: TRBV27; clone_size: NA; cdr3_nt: TGTGCCAGCAGTTCCCCGGGACAGGTCTCCGAGCAGTACTTC; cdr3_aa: CASSSPGQVSEQYF
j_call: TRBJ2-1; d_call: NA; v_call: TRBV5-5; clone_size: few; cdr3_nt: TGTGCCAGCAGCGGGTGGGTTAACAATGAGCAGTTCTTC; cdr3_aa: CASSGWVNNEQFF
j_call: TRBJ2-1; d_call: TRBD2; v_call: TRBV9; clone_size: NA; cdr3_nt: TGTGCCAGCAGCCTTGAGCTAGCGGGATTAAATGAGCAGTTCTTC; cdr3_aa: CASSLELAGLNEQFF
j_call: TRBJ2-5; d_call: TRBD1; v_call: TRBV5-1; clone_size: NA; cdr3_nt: TGCGCCAGCAGCTTACCCCCGGGACAGGGATCGAGAGAGACCCAGTACTTC; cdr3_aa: CASSLPPGQGSRETQYF
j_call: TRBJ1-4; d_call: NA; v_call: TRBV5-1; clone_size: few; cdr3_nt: TGCGCCAGCAGCTCGGACAGTCTTAATGAAAAACTGTTTTTT; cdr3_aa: CASSSDSLNEKLFF
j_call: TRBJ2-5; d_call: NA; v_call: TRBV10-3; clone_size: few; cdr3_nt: TGTGCCATCAGTGAGAGGGGGGATCAAGAGACCCAGTACTTC; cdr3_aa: CAISERGDQETQYF